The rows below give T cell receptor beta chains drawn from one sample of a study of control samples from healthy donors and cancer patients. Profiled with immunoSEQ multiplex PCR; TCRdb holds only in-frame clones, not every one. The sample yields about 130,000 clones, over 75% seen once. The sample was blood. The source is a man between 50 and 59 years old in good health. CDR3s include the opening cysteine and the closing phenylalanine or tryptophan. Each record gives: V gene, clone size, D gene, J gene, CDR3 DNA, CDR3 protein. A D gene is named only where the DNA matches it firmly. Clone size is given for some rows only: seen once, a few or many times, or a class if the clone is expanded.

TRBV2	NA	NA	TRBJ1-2	TGTGCCAGCCGCCGGGATCTGGTGGAGCTTGGCTACACCTTC	CASRRDLVELGYTF
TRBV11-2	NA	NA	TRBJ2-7	TGTGCCAGCAGCTTAGGACGTTCCGGCGAGCAGTACTTC	CASSLGRSGEQYF
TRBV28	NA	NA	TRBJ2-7	TGTGCCAGCGGGGGGAACCGCCCGGGAGAGCAGTACTTC	CASGGNRPGEQYF
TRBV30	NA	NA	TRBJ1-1	TGTGCCTGGGAAGGACAGACAATGAACACTGAAGCTTTCTTT	CAWEGQTMNTEAFF
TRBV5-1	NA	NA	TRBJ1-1	TGCGCCAGCAGCGACCGAATGAACACTGAAGCTTTCTTT	CASSDRMNTEAFF
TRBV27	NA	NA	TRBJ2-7	TGTGCCAGCAGCCTTGGGGGTTCCTACGAGCAGTACTTC	CASSLGGSYEQYF
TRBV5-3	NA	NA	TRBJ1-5	TGTGCCAGAAGCTTGGAGGCAGATCTTAGCAATCAGCCCCAGCATTTT	CARSLEADLSNQPQHF
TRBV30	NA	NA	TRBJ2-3	TGTGCCTGGAGCGGTACAGGAGATCGCACAGATACGCAGTATTTT	CAWSGTGDRTDTQYF
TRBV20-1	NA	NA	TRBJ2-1	TGCAGTGCTCCGCACGGGTCTGAGCAGTTCTTC	CSAPHGSEQFF
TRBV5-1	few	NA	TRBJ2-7	TGCGCCAGCAGCGTTTCAGGGATGCCCTACGAGCAGTACTTC	CASSVSGMPYEQYF
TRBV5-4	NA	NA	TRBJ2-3	TGTGCCAGCAGCTCGAAACGGACGGGGGCTGGAGATACGCAGTATTTT	CASSSKRTGAGDTQYF
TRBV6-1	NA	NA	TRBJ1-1	TGTGCCAGCAGTGACCAGCCTACAGGCGAGCAGAAAGCTTTCTTT	CASSDQPTGEQKAFF
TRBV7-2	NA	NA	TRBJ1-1	TGTGCCAGCAGCACACAGGAGAACACTGAAGCTTTCTTT	CASSTQENTEAFF
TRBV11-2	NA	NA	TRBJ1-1	TGTGCCAGCAGCTTAGGCCGGGACCCTTTTTTGTTCTTT	CASSLGRDPFLFF
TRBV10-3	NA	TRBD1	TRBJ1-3	TGTGCCATCAGTGAGCAGGGGGCGGATTTCGCCATATATTTT	CAISEQGADFAIYF
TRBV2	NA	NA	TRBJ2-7	TGTGCCAGCAGTAGAACGCGGCAGGGGATGCGAGAGCAGTACTTC	CASSRTRQGMREQYF
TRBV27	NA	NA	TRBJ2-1	TGTGCCAGCAGTTTAACCCGGACAGTTTACAATGAGCAGTTCTTC	CASSLTRTVYNEQFF